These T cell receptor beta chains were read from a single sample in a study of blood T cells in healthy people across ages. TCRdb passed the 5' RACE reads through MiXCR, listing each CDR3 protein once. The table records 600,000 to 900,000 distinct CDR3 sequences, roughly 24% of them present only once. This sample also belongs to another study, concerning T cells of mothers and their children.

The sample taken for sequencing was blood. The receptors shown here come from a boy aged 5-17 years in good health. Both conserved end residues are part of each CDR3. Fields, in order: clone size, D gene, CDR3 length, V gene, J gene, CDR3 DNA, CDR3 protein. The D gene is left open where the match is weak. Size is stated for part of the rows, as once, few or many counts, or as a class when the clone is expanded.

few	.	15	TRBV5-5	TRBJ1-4	TGTGCCAGCAGCTCCACTCCTATTGGAATTGAAAAACTGTTTTTT	CASSSTPIGIEKLFF
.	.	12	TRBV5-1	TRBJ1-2	TGCGCCAGCAGCTTGCGAGGGGAGGGCTACACCTTC	CASSLRGEGYTF
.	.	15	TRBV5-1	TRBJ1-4	TGCGCCAGCAGCTTGGGGTCGATTCTAGATGAAAAACTGTTTTTT	CASSLGSILDEKLFF
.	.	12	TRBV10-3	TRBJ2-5	TGTACCATCAGTGAGTCTGGGGAGACCCAGTACTTC	CTISESGETQYF
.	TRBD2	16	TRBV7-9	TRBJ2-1	TGTGCCAGCAGCTCCCCGGGTAGCGGGGGATCGGGGGAGCAGTTCTTC	CASSSPGSGGSGEQFF
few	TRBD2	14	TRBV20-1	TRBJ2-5	TGCAGTGCTAGGACTAGCGGGGGGTGGAAGACCCAGTACTTC	CSARTSGGWKTQYF
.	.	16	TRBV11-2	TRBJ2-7	TGTGCCAGCAGCTTAGTATTGAGCAGGTTTGGCCACGAGCAGTACTTC	CASSLVLSRFGHEQYF
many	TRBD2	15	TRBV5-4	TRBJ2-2	TGTGCCAGCAGCTCGGGACTAGCGGGCACCGGGGAGCTGTTTTTT	CASSSGLAGTGELFF
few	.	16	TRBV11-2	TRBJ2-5	TGTGCCAGCAGCCAAAGGGGGAAAGTCCTTCAAGAGACCCAGTACTTC	CASSQRGKVLQETQYF
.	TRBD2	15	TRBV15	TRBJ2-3	TGTGCCACCTCCCCCGGGGGGTTAGTTGTAGATACGCAATATTTT	CATSPGGLVVDTQYF
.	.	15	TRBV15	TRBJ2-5	TGTGCCACCAGCCTCGAGCCCGCGGGACAAGAGACCCAGTACTTC	CATSLEPAGQETQYF
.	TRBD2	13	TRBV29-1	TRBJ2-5	TGCAGCGTTAAGGGAGGGAGGCAAGAGACCCAGTACTTC	CSVKGGRQETQYF
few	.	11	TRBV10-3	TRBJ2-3	TGTGCCATCAGGAGGGGGAATACGCAGTATTTT	CAIRRGNTQYF
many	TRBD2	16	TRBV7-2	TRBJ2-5	TGTGCCAGCAGCCCAGGACTAGCGGGGGGGTTGGAGACCCAGTACTTC	CASSPGLAGGLETQYF
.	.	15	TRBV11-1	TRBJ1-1	TGTGCCAGCAGCTTAGCGTCTGGGGTTGGGACTGAAGCTTTCTTT	CASSLASGVGTEAFF
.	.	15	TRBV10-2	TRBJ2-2	TGCGCCAGCAGTGAGCCCAGGAAGGACACCGGGGAGCTGTTTTTT	CASSEPRKDTGELFF
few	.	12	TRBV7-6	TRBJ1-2	TGTGCCAGCAGCGGTAGGAACTATGGCTACACCTTC	CASSGRNYGYTF
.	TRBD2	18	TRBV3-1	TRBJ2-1	TGTGCCAGCAGCCAACGTCCCGGGACTAGCGGGGGGCTGGGTGAGCAGTTCTTC	CASSQRPGTSGGLGEQFF
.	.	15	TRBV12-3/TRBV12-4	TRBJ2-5	TGTGCCAGCAGTTCAACGGACAATCCCACCTACAAGCAGTACTTC	CASSSTDNPTYKQYF
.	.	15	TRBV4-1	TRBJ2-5	TGCGCCAGCAGCCCAGAGGGACCGCCCCGAGAGACCCAGTACTTC	CASSPEGPPRETQYF
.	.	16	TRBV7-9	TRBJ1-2	TGTGCCAGCAGCTCGGAAGAGGGAGGGGGGTACTATGGCTACACCTTC	CASSSEEGGGYYGYTF
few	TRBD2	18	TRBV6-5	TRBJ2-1	TGTGCCAGCAGTTACTCCTGGATGTGGACTAGCGACAGGAGTGAGCAGTTCTTC	CASSYSWMWTSDRSEQFF
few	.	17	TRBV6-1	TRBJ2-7	TGTGCCAGCAGTCCTCTCACAGCCGGATCTGAGGGTTACGAGCAGTACTTC	CASSPLTAGSEGYEQYF
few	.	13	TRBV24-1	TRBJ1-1	TGTGCCACCAGCGACAGGACCACCGCTGAAGCTTTCTTT	CATSDRTTAEAFF
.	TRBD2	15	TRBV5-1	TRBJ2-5	TGCGCCAGCAGCCAGCTTGGGACTAGTGAAGAGACCCAGTACTTC	CASSQLGTSEETQYF
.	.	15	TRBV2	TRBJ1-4	TGTGCCAGCATCGGACAGTCAGCAACTAATGAAAAACTGTTTTTT	CASIGQSATNEKLFF
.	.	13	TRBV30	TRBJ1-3	TGTGCCTGGAAAACCAACTCTGGAAACACCATATATTTT	CAWKTNSGNTIYF
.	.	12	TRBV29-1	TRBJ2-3	TGCAGCGCTCAGCCGGGTTTGGATACGCAGTATTTT	CSAQPGLDTQYF
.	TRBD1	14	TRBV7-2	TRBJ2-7	TGTGCCAGCACCCGGGACAGGGGCACCTACGAGCAGTACTTC	CASTRDRGTYEQYF
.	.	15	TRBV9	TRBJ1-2	TGTGCCAGCAGCGTAGACTTAGGGGGGGGCTATGGCTACACCTTC	CASSVDLGGGYGYTF
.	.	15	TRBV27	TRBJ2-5	TGTGCCAGCAGTTTATTGGGCAGCCGGTTGGAGACCCAGTACTTC	CASSLLGSRLETQYF
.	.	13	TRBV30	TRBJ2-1	TGTGCCTGGGCGGACTTCTCCTACAATGAGCAGTTCTTC	CAWADFSYNEQFF
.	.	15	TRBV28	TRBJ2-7	TGTGCCAGCAGTTTAAATGCATGGGTTTCCTACGAGCAGTACTTC	CASSLNAWVSYEQYF
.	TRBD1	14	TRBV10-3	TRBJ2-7	TGTGCCATCAGTGTACAGGGGGCCTCCTACGAGCAGTACTTC	CAISVQGASYEQYF
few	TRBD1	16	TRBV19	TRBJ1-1	TGTGCCAGTAGTCCCCCCCCCGGGACAGCGGGGCATGAAGCTTTCTTT	CASSPPPGTAGHEAFF
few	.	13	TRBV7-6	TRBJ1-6	TGTGCCAGCAGCTTAGGGCCGGAAGTACCCCTCCACTTT	CASSLGPEVPLHF
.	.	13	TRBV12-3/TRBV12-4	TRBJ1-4	TGTGCCAGCAGTTTACGGCAGGGTGAGGAACTGTTTTTT	CASSLRQGEELFF
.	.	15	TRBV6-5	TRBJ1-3	TGTGCCAGCAGTTCCCCGGTAGGGAGAGGAAACACCATATATTTT	CASSSPVGRGNTIYF
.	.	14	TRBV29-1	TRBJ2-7	TGCAGCGTTGAAGACGGGACGGCGACCTACGAGCAGTACTTC	CSVEDGTATYEQYF
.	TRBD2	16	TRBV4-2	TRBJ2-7	TGTGCCAGCAGCCAAAAAGGGCTAGGGAGGGCCTACGAGCAGTACTTC	CASSQKGLGRAYEQYF
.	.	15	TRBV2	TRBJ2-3	TGTGCCAGCAGTGGTTGTCCGGGACCCACAGATACGCAGTATTTT	CASSGCPGPTDTQYF
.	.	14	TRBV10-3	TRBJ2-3	TGTGCCATCAGTATCCAGGGACCCACAGATACGCAGTATTTT	CAISIQGPTDTQYF
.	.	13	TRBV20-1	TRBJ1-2	TGCAGTGCTACCAACCCCTTTGGGAAGGGCTACACCTTC	CSATNPFGKGYTF
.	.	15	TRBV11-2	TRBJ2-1	TGTGCCAGCAGCTTAGAGGGCGGGGAATACAATGAGCAGTTCTTC	CASSLEGGEYNEQFF
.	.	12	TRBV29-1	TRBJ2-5	TGCAGCGTTGGGGGCAGAGCAGAGACCCAGTACTTC	CSVGGRAETQYF
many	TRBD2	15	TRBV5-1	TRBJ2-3	TGCGCCAGCAGCTTTCGCGGACTAGCCACAGATACGCAGTATTTT	CASSFRGLATDTQYF
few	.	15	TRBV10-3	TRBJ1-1	TGTGCCATCAGTGAAAGGGGGGCGGGGTACACTGAAGCTTTCTTT	CAISERGAGYTEAFF